This TCR beta chain stems from a study of cytomegalovirus exposure and HLA in healthy donors. 13 Jbeta primers and 60 Vbeta primers were used for the PCR. Using immunoSEQ multiplex PCR, the repertoire was profiled, and TCRdb retains in-frame clones only, with some absent. The sample lists about 120,000 clones, roughly four fifths seen once, with 1.6% in the top ten. On this clone itself: Its target is not known.

Study-level points and caveats: The study flagged some 180 TCR beta chains as cytomegalovirus-associated. The majority of CMV-associated TCR beta chains were reported as apparently HLA-restricted in a later analysis.

Germline CDR1 is KGHSH and CDR2 is LQKENI. This CDR3 has 15 amino acids. Trimming shortened V by 5 bases and J by 5 bases, and 15 bases separated the two germline ends. The origin of this receptor is a woman younger than 35 in good health and CMV-seronegative. V and J are TRBV18 and TRBJ1-4, with a weak D call TRBD1 (6 bases). Input material: PBMCs. The CDR3 is CASSKETGRNEKLFF. The CDR3 coding sequence is TGTGCCAGCTCAAAGGAGACAGGCAGAAATGAAAAACTGTTTTTT.